These T cell receptor beta chains were read from a single sample in a study of molecular identifiers for immune sequencing clone quantification. TCRdb processed the PCR reads anew with MiXCR; each CDR3 protein has one entry. The data hold some 320,000 distinct CDR3 sequences, with around a fifth observed a single time. The specimen was naive CD8+ T cells from blood, with Jurkat cell RNA spiked in. These receptors all come from a human donor in good health. Some libraries in this study had Jurkat cell RNA spiked in. The CDR3 runs from the conserved cysteine through the conserved F or W. Fields, in order: D gene, V gene, J gene, clone size, CDR3 protein, CDR3 DNA. A D gene is named only where the DNA matches it firmly. Clone size, where shown, is once, few, many, or a class for clones that have expanded.

D gene: -
V gene: TRBV11-2
J gene: TRBJ2-3
clone size: many
CDR3 protein: CASSLIDTQYF
CDR3 DNA: TGTGCCAGCAGCTTAATTGATACGCAGTATTTT

D gene: TRBD2
V gene: TRBV28
J gene: TRBJ2-3
clone size: many
CDR3 protein: CASSLLAGGGADTQYF
CDR3 DNA: TGTGCCAGCAGCCTGCTAGCGGGAGGGGGCGCAGATACGCAGTATTTT

D gene: TRBD2
V gene: TRBV29-1
J gene: TRBJ2-3
clone size: -
CDR3 protein: CSVEGQTGGSTDTQYF
CDR3 DNA: TGCAGCGTTGAAGGGCAGACGGGAGGTAGCACAGATACGCAGTATTTT

D gene: TRBD2
V gene: TRBV20-1
J gene: TRBJ2-1
clone size: -
CDR3 protein: CSARSGLAGHQGNEQFF
CDR3 DNA: TGCAGTGCTCGATCGGGACTAGCGGGGCACCAGGGGAATGAGCAGTTCTTC

D gene: TRBD2
V gene: TRBV4-3
J gene: TRBJ2-7
clone size: many
CDR3 protein: CASSQNGERDPFF
CDR3 DNA: TGCGCCAGCAGCCAAAACGGGGAGCGGGACCCTTTCTTC

D gene: -
V gene: TRBV18
J gene: TRBJ2-4
clone size: many
CDR3 protein: CASSPAGRQFLAKNIQYF
CDR3 DNA: TGTGCCAGCTCACCGGCAGGGCGGCAGTTCCTAGCCAAAAACATTCAGTACTTC

D gene: TRBD1
V gene: TRBV4-3
J gene: TRBJ2-4
clone size: -
CDR3 protein: CASSQDLGQPKNIQYF
CDR3 DNA: TGCGCCAGCAGCCAAGATTTGGGACAGCCCAAAAACATTCAGTACTTC

D gene: -
V gene: TRBV15
J gene: TRBJ2-1
clone size: many
CDR3 protein: CATSRGPSSNEQFF
CDR3 DNA: TGTGCCACCAGTCGGGGGCCCTCGAGTAATGAGCAGTTCTTC

D gene: -
V gene: TRBV4-1
J gene: TRBJ2-3
clone size: few
CDR3 protein: CASGQDPANTDTQYF
CDR3 DNA: TGCGCCAGCGGCCAAGATCCAGCTAACACAGATACGCAGTATTTT

D gene: TRBD2
V gene: TRBV30
J gene: TRBJ2-2
clone size: -
CDR3 protein: CAWRGLGTGELFF
CDR3 DNA: TGTGCCTGGAGGGGACTAGGGACCGGGGAGCTGTTTTTT

D gene: TRBD1
V gene: TRBV7-9
J gene: TRBJ2-5
clone size: few
CDR3 protein: CASSGQEEQETQYF
CDR3 DNA: TGTGCCAGCTCGGGACAGGAGGAACAAGAGACCCAGTACTTC

D gene: TRBD2
V gene: TRBV25-1
J gene: TRBJ2-7
clone size: many
CDR3 protein: CASSGLAGEQYF
CDR3 DNA: TGTGCCAGCTCCGGACTAGCCGGCGAGCAGTACTTC

D gene: TRBD1
V gene: TRBV12-3/TRBV12-4
J gene: TRBJ2-5
clone size: -
CDR3 protein: CASRSGTGGQETQYF
CDR3 DNA: TGTGCCAGCAGATCCGGGACAGGGGGCCAAGAGACCCAGTACTTC

D gene: TRBD2
V gene: TRBV20-1
J gene: TRBJ2-7
clone size: few
CDR3 protein: CSATNLGTSGLSYEQYF
CDR3 DNA: TGCAGTGCTACCAACCTTGGGACTAGCGGACTGTCCTACGAGCAGTACTTC

D gene: -
V gene: TRBV27
J gene: TRBJ2-5
clone size: -
CDR3 protein: CASSPLGIEETQYF
CDR3 DNA: TGTGCCAGCAGTCCCCTGGGTATAGAAGAGACCCAGTACTTC

D gene: -
V gene: TRBV6-2/TRBV6-3
J gene: TRBJ2-5
clone size: -
CDR3 protein: CASSPPSLAETQYF
CDR3 DNA: TGTGCCAGCAGTCCCCCCTCGCTAGCGGAGACCCAGTACTTC

D gene: -
V gene: TRBV18
J gene: TRBJ2-5
clone size: -
CDR3 protein: CASSPSGYRDVETQYF
CDR3 DNA: TGTGCCAGCTCACCGTCAGGGTACCGGGACGTAGAGACCCAGTACTTC

D gene: -
V gene: TRBV3-1
J gene: TRBJ2-3
clone size: many
CDR3 protein: CASSARTLSSTDTQYF
CDR3 DNA: TGTGCCAGCAGCGCGCGGACTCTGTCTAGCACAGATACGCAGTATTTT

D gene: -
V gene: TRBV27
J gene: TRBJ2-7
clone size: many
CDR3 protein: CASRAHERYEQYF
CDR3 DNA: TGTGCCAGCAGGGCGCACGAACGGTACGAGCAGTACTTC

D gene: -
V gene: TRBV30
J gene: TRBJ2-1
clone size: many
CDR3 protein: CAWSEIHDEQFF
CDR3 DNA: TGTGCCTGGAGTGAGATACACGATGAGCAGTTCTTC

D gene: -
V gene: TRBV21-1
J gene: TRBJ1-5
clone size: -
CDR3 protein: CASSETNGYSNQPQHF
CDR3 DNA: TGTGCCAGCAGCGAAACGAACGGTTATAGCAATCAGCCCCAGCATTTT

D gene: -
V gene: TRBV20-1
J gene: TRBJ2-7
clone size: -
CDR3 protein: CSARVARPDYEQYF
CDR3 DNA: TGCAGTGCTAGAGTGGCGAGGCCCGACTACGAGCAGTACTTC

D gene: -
V gene: TRBV7-9
J gene: TRBJ1-5
clone size: many
CDR3 protein: CASSFTGLGNQPQHF
CDR3 DNA: TGTGCCAGCAGCTTCACAGGGTTGGGCAATCAGCCCCAGCATTTT

D gene: -
V gene: TRBV6-5
J gene: TRBJ2-3
clone size: many
CDR3 protein: CASSYSAGPPTDTQYF
CDR3 DNA: TGTGCCAGCAGTTACTCAGCGGGCCCACCCACAGATACGCAGTATTTT

D gene: -
V gene: TRBV28
J gene: TRBJ1-5
clone size: many
CDR3 protein: CASSFRGVQPQHF
CDR3 DNA: TGTGCCAGCAGTTTCCGAGGGGTCCAGCCCCAGCATTTT

D gene: -
V gene: TRBV12-3/TRBV12-4
J gene: TRBJ1-1
clone size: many
CDR3 protein: CASSLSNTEAFF
CDR3 DNA: TGTGCCAGCAGTTTATCGAACACTGAAGCTTTCTTT

D gene: TRBD1
V gene: TRBV12-3/TRBV12-4
J gene: TRBJ2-2
clone size: few
CDR3 protein: CASSSRGSGTGAGELFF
CDR3 DNA: TGTGCCAGCAGTTCCCGGGGATCCGGGACAGGGGCCGGGGAGCTGTTTTTT

D gene: -
V gene: TRBV4-1
J gene: TRBJ2-7
clone size: -
CDR3 protein: CASSQEHTIYEQYF
CDR3 DNA: TGCGCCAGCAGCCAAGAACACACAATCTACGAGCAGTACTTC

D gene: -
V gene: TRBV6-6
J gene: TRBJ2-7
clone size: -
CDR3 protein: CASEAANEQYF
CDR3 DNA: TGTGCCAGCGAGGCAGCGAACGAGCAGTACTTC

D gene: -
V gene: TRBV7-9
J gene: TRBJ1-5
clone size: many
CDR3 protein: CASSLGGGNQPQHF
CDR3 DNA: TGTGCCAGCAGTTTAGGGGGTGGCAATCAGCCCCAGCATTTT

D gene: -
V gene: TRBV19
J gene: TRBJ2-3
clone size: many
CDR3 protein: CASSILGESTDTQYF
CDR3 DNA: TGTGCCAGTAGTATATTGGGGGAATCCACAGATACGCAGTATTTT

D gene: -
V gene: TRBV7-7
J gene: TRBJ2-5
clone size: many
CDR3 protein: CASSRGEYQETQYF
CDR3 DNA: TGTGCTAGCAGCCGAGGGGAGTACCAAGAGACCCAGTACTTC

D gene: TRBD2
V gene: TRBV19
J gene: TRBJ2-1
clone size: -
CDR3 protein: CASSIGSGAYNEQFF
CDR3 DNA: TGTGCCAGTAGTATAGGTAGCGGGGCCTACAATGAGCAGTTCTTC

D gene: TRBD1
V gene: TRBV30
J gene: TRBJ1-6
clone size: few
CDR3 protein: CAWSAPGQGFYNSPLHF
CDR3 DNA: TGTGCCTGGAGTGCTCCGGGACAGGGGTTCTATAATTCACCCCTCCACTTT

D gene: -
V gene: TRBV29-1
J gene: TRBJ2-3
clone size: many
CDR3 protein: CSVEVEDTQYF
CDR3 DNA: TGCAGCGTTGAGGTCGAAGATACGCAGTATTTT

D gene: -
V gene: TRBV6-5
J gene: TRBJ1-2
clone size: many
CDR3 protein: CASSYSTGSNYGYTF
CDR3 DNA: TGTGCCAGCAGTTACTCCACAGGGAGTAACTATGGCTACACCTTC

D gene: TRBD2
V gene: TRBV27
J gene: TRBJ2-1
clone size: many
CDR3 protein: CASSSLAAYNEQFF
CDR3 DNA: TGTGCCAGCAGTTCTCTAGCGGCTTACAATGAGCAGTTCTTC

D gene: -
V gene: TRBV30
J gene: TRBJ2-1
clone size: many
CDR3 protein: CAWRYGLNEQFF
CDR3 DNA: TGTGCCTGGAGGTATGGGCTCAATGAGCAGTTCTTC

D gene: TRBD1
V gene: TRBV11-2
J gene: TRBJ2-5
clone size: -
CDR3 protein: CASTDAGTVLWKTQYF
CDR3 DNA: TGTGCCAGCACCGACGCCGGGACAGTTCTGTGGAAGACCCAGTACTTC

D gene: -
V gene: TRBV15
J gene: TRBJ1-5
clone size: -
CDR3 protein: CATSRDHMSNQPQHF
CDR3 DNA: TGTGCCACCAGCAGAGATCACATGAGCAATCAGCCCCAGCATTTT

D gene: TRBD1
V gene: TRBV19
J gene: TRBJ2-5
clone size: many
CDR3 protein: CASSVTTGTGQETQYF
CDR3 DNA: TGTGCCAGTAGTGTAACAACCGGGACAGGGCAAGAGACCCAGTACTTC

D gene: TRBD1
V gene: TRBV7-9
J gene: TRBJ2-5
clone size: many
CDR3 protein: CASSFPRDSSQETQYF
CDR3 DNA: TGTGCCAGCAGCTTCCCCAGGGACAGTTCCCAAGAGACCCAGTACTTC

D gene: -
V gene: TRBV6-1
J gene: TRBJ1-1
clone size: few
CDR3 protein: CASSEWVGATEAFF
CDR3 DNA: TGTGCCAGCAGTGAATGGGTGGGCGCGACTGAAGCTTTCTTT

D gene: -
V gene: TRBV7-9
J gene: TRBJ2-1
clone size: -
CDR3 protein: CASSNGYEQFF
CDR3 DNA: TGTGCCAGCAGTAATGGGTACGAGCAGTTCTTC

D gene: TRBD1
V gene: TRBV4-3
J gene: TRBJ2-3
clone size: many
CDR3 protein: CASSQDRRATDTQYF
CDR3 DNA: TGCGCCAGCAGCCAGGACAGGCGGGCCACAGATACGCAGTATTTT